The TCR beta chain under discussion was sequenced for a study of T cells in Graves' hyperthyroidism and ophthalmopathy. Study-wide findings and caveats: Blood shared most expanded thyroid clonotypes above 0.001.

This clonotype was counted at least ten times. As yet, its antigen is unknown. With 6 bases clipped from V and 7 bases from J, the junction kept 7 bases outside the gene matches. There are 15 residues in the CDR3. RNA transcripts yielded amplified TCR beta CDR3 regions. The HTBI primer set served for first-round RT-PCR of the TCR CDR3. TCRdb used MiXCR to reprocess the multiplex PCR reads, holding one entry per CDR3 protein. Of 160,000 or so distinct CDR3 sequences in the sample, about 9.4% were seen once. Fresh peripheral blood, around 10 ml, yielded the PBMCs. The chain carries TRBV12-3 or TRBV12-4 and TRBJ2-1, with 12 bases identical to TRBD2. The clonotype originates from a woman between 18 and 30 years old with Graves' hyperthyroidism that later progressed to Graves' ophthalmopathy. Sequenced input: blood. CDR3 sequence (DNA): TGTGCCAGCAGGATGCTAGCGGGAGGGGTAAATGAGCAGTTCTTC. It yields the protein CASRMLAGGVNEQFF.